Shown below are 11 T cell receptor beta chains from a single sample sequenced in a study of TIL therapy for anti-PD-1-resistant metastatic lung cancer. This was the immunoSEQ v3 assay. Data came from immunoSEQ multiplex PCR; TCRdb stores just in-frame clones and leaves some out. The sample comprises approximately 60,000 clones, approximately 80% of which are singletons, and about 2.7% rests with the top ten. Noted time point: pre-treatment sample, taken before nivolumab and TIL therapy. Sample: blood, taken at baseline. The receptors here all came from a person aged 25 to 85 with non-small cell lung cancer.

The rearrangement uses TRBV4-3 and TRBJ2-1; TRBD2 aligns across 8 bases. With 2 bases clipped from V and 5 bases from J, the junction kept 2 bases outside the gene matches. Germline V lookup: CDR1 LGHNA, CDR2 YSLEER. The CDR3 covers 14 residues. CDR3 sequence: CASSQSGGNNEQFF. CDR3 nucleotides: TGCGCCAGCAGCCAAAGCGGGGGAAACAATGAGCAGTTCTTC.

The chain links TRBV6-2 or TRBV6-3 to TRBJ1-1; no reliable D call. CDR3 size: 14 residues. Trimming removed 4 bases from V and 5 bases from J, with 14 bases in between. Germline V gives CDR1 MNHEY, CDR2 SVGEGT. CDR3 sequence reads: CASSSPPSGTEAFF. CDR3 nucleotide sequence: TGTGCCAGCAGTTCCCCCCCCAGTGGAACTGAAGCTTTCTTT.

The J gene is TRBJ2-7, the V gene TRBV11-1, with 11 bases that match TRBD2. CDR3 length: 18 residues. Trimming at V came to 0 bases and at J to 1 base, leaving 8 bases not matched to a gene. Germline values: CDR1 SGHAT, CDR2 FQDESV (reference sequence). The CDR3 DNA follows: TGTGCCAGCAGCTTAGCGGGACTAGCGGAGTGGGGGTCCTACGAGCAGTACTTC. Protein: CASSLAGLAEWGSYEQYF.

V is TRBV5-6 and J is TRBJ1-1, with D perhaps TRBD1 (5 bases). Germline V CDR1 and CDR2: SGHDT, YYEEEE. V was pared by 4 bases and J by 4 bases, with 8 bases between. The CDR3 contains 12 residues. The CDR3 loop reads CASSLGTTEAFF. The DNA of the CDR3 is TGTGCCAGCAGCCTCGGGACCACTGAAGCTTTCTTT.

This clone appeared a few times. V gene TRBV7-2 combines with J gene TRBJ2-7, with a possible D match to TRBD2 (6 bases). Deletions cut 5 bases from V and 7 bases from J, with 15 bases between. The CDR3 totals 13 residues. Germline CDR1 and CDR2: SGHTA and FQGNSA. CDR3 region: CASSDPGLTEQYF. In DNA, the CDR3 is TGTGCCAGCAGCGACCCGGGACTGACGGAGCAGTACTTC.

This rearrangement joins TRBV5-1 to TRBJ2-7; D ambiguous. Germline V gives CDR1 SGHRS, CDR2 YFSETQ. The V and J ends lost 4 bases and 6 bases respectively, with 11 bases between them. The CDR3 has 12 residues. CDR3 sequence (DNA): TGCGCCAGCAGCGAGACATTAGGCGAGCAGTACTTC. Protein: CASSETLGEQYF. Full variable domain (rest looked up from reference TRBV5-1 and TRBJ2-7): KAGVTQTPRYLIKTRGQQVTLSCSPISGHRSVSWYQQTPGQGLQFLFEYFSETQRNKGNFPGRFSGRQFSNSRSEMNVSTLELGDSALYLCASSETLGEQYFGPGTRLTVT.

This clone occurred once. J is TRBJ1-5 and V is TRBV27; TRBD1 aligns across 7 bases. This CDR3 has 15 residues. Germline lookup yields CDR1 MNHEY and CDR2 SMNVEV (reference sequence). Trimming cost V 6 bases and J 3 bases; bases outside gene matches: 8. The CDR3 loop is CASRLGQADNQPQHF. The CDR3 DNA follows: TGTGCCAGCAGATTAGGACAGGCCGACAATCAGCCCCAGCATTTT.

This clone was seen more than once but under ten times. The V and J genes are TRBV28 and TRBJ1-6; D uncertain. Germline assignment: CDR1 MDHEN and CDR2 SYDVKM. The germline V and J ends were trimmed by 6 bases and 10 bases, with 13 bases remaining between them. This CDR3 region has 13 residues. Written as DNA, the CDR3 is TGTGCCAGCAGCCTCCGGGTTGTGTCACCCCTCCACTTT. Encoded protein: CASSLRVVSPLHF.

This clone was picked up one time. The CDR3 sequence is CASSVFTDTQYF. CDR3 nucleotide sequence: TGTGCCAGCAGCGTCTTCACAGATACGCAGTATTTT. The chain links TRBV7-2 to TRBJ2-3; D is unresolved. The germline V gene encodes CDR1 SGHTA and CDR2 FQGNSA. The V end was cut by 5 bases, the J end by 2 bases, with 5 bases between. This CDR3 is built from 12 residues.

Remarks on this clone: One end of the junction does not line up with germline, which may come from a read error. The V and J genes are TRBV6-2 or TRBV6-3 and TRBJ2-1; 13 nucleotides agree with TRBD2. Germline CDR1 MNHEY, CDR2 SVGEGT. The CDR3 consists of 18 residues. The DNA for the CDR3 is TGTGCCAGCAGTAACTCACCTACTAGCGGGAGGGCCTACAATGAGCAGTTCTTC. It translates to CASSNSPTSGRAYNEQFF.

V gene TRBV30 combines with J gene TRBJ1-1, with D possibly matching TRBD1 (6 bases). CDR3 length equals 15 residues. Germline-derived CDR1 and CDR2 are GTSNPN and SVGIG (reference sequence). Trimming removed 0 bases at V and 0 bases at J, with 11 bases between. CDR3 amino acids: CAWSVGGTMNTEAFF. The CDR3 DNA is TGTGCCTGGAGTGTGGGGGGCACAATGAACACTGAAGCTTTCTTT.